Listed below are T cell receptor beta chains from one sample, sequenced in a study of blood T cell repertoires in COVID-19. Generated by immunoSEQ multiplex PCR, the TCRdb table keeps only in-frame clones and is missing some. This sample has roughly 70,000 clones, with roughly 70% found just once. Sequencing used peripheral blood. All receptors come from a man aged 55-75 years with acute or convalescent COVID-19. Both conserved end residues are part of each CDR3. D genes are given only for firm matches. Expanded clones are given a class, and other clones once, few, many or no size at all.

v_call: TRBV6-2/TRBV6-3; clone_size: .; j_call: TRBJ1-4; d_call: .; cdr3_aa: CASSSSSNEKLFF; cdr3_nt: TGTGCCAGCAGTTCCTCCTCGAATGAAAAACTGTTTTTT
v_call: TRBV5-1; clone_size: few; j_call: TRBJ2-2; d_call: TRBD1; cdr3_aa: CASSPMRGGIGELFF; cdr3_nt: TGCGCCAGCAGCCCTATGAGAGGGGGCATCGGGGAGCTGTTTTTT
v_call: TRBV6-4; clone_size: .; j_call: TRBJ2-3; d_call: .; cdr3_aa: CASSSTISDTQYF; cdr3_nt: TGTGCCAGCAGTTCCACAATTTCAGATACGCAGTATTTT
v_call: TRBV24-1; clone_size: .; j_call: TRBJ2-1; d_call: .; cdr3_aa: CATSDPQGRASYNEQFF; cdr3_nt: TGTGCCACCAGTGATCCTCAGGGGAGAGCGTCCTACAATGAGCAGTTCTTC
v_call: TRBV4-1; clone_size: .; j_call: TRBJ2-3; d_call: TRBD2; cdr3_aa: CASSRLAGGPTDTDTQYF; cdr3_nt: TGCGCCAGCAGCCGACTAGCGGGGGGGCCAACTGACACAGATACGCAGTATTTT
v_call: TRBV18; clone_size: .; j_call: TRBJ2-5; d_call: TRBD1; cdr3_aa: CASSRDRGETQYF; cdr3_nt: TGTGCCAGCTCAAGGGACAGGGGAGAGACCCAGTACTTC
v_call: TRBV24-1; clone_size: .; j_call: TRBJ2-1; d_call: .; cdr3_aa: CAISQGLGEQFF; cdr3_nt: TGTGCCATCTCTCAGGGTTTAGGTGAGCAGTTCTTC
v_call: TRBV5-1; clone_size: .; j_call: TRBJ1-2; d_call: TRBD1; cdr3_aa: CASSSTTGGDGYTF; cdr3_nt: TGCGCCAGCAGCTCGACCACAGGGGGCGATGGCTACACCTTC
v_call: TRBV30; clone_size: .; j_call: TRBJ2-7; d_call: TRBD1; cdr3_aa: CAWSEQGYEQYF; cdr3_nt: TGTGCCTGGAGTGAACAGGGGTACGAGCAGTACTTC
v_call: TRBV7-9; clone_size: .; j_call: TRBJ2-3; d_call: .; cdr3_aa: CASSLALMTSDTQYF; cdr3_nt: TGTGCCAGCAGCTTAGCCCTGATGACTTCAGATACGCAGTATTTT
v_call: TRBV11-2; clone_size: few; j_call: TRBJ2-5; d_call: .; cdr3_aa: CASSLGADKQETQYF; cdr3_nt: TGTGCCAGCAGCTTAGGGGCAGACAAACAAGAGACCCAGTACTTC
v_call: TRBV7-9; clone_size: .; j_call: TRBJ2-1; d_call: TRBD1; cdr3_aa: CASSHRDRFGNEQFF; cdr3_nt: TGTGCCAGCAGCCACCGGGACAGGTTTGGGAATGAGCAGTTCTTC
v_call: TRBV19; clone_size: few; j_call: TRBJ1-5; d_call: TRBD1; cdr3_aa: CASTLRGLGQPQHF; cdr3_nt: TGTGCCAGTACCCTCAGGGGGTTAGGTCAGCCCCAGCATTTT
v_call: TRBV12-5; clone_size: few; j_call: TRBJ2-2; d_call: TRBD2; cdr3_aa: CASGSVSSGVRTGELFF; cdr3_nt: TGTGCTAGTGGTTCGGTGTCTAGCGGGGTCAGAACCGGGGAGCTGTTTTTT
v_call: TRBV7-9; clone_size: .; j_call: TRBJ2-7; d_call: .; cdr3_aa: CASSGAYEQYF; cdr3_nt: TGTGCCAGCAGCGGAGCCTACGAGCAGTACTTC
v_call: TRBV28; clone_size: few; j_call: TRBJ2-7; d_call: TRBD2; cdr3_aa: CASSSRGTSGAYEQYF; cdr3_nt: TGTGCCAGCAGTTCCCGGGGGACTAGCGGAGCCTACGAGCAGTACTTC
v_call: TRBV28; clone_size: .; j_call: TRBJ1-6; d_call: .; cdr3_aa: CASSSPQTAGSPLHF; cdr3_nt: TGTGCCAGCAGCTCCCCTCAGACAGCGGGTTCACCCCTCCACTTT
v_call: TRBV4-1; clone_size: .; j_call: TRBJ2-2; d_call: TRBD1; cdr3_aa: CASSQDRGQGFDTGELFF; cdr3_nt: TGCGCCAGCAGCCAAGATAGGGGACAGGGGTTTGACACCGGGGAGCTGTTTTTT
v_call: TRBV10-3; clone_size: few; j_call: TRBJ1-5; d_call: .; cdr3_aa: CASRVSGNQPQHF; cdr3_nt: TGTGCCTCCAGGGTTTCTGGCAATCAGCCCCAGCATTTT
v_call: TRBV3-1/TRBV3-2; clone_size: .; j_call: TRBJ2-2; d_call: .; cdr3_aa: CASSQDRRLAGGELFF; cdr3_nt: TGTGCCAGCAGCCAAGATCGGAGACTGGCCGGCGGGGAGCTGTTTTTT
v_call: TRBV29-1; clone_size: .; j_call: TRBJ1-3; d_call: .; cdr3_aa: CSVWLTAGNTIYF; cdr3_nt: TGCAGCGTCTGGTTGACAGCTGGAAACACCATATATTTT
v_call: TRBV19; clone_size: many; j_call: TRBJ2-2; d_call: .; cdr3_aa: CASSIVREANTGELFF; cdr3_nt: TGTGCCAGTAGTATAGTCAGGGAGGCGAACACCGGGGAGCTGTTTTTT
v_call: TRBV5-1; clone_size: few; j_call: TRBJ2-5; d_call: TRBD2; cdr3_aa: CASSYHSGTDGTQYF; cdr3_nt: TGCGCCAGCAGCTACCATAGCGGGACGGACGGGACCCAGTACTTC
v_call: TRBV11-2; clone_size: .; j_call: TRBJ1-1; d_call: .; cdr3_aa: CASSPVGRGNTEAFF; cdr3_nt: TGTGCCAGCAGCCCCGTGGGCCGGGGGAACACTGAAGCTTTCTTT
v_call: TRBV28; clone_size: .; j_call: TRBJ2-1; d_call: TRBD2; cdr3_aa: CASSLAGGTLDEQFF; cdr3_nt: TGTGCCAGCAGTTTAGCGGGAGGGACTTTGGATGAGCAGTTCTTC
v_call: TRBV4-2; clone_size: .; j_call: TRBJ2-1; d_call: TRBD2; cdr3_aa: CASSQVIAGGVGEQFF; cdr3_nt: TGTGCCAGCAGCCAAGTGATAGCGGGAGGTGTCGGTGAGCAGTTCTTC
v_call: TRBV6-1; clone_size: .; j_call: TRBJ2-2; d_call: .; cdr3_aa: CASSERRDVAGELFF; cdr3_nt: TGTGCCAGCAGTGAACGGAGAGATGTGGCCGGGGAGCTGTTTTTT
v_call: TRBV6-6; clone_size: .; j_call: TRBJ1-1; d_call: TRBD1; cdr3_aa: CASTDRQGVSEAFF; cdr3_nt: TGTGCCAGCACTGATAGGCAGGGGGTGTCTGAAGCTTTCTTT
v_call: TRBV15; clone_size: few; j_call: TRBJ1-1; d_call: .; cdr3_aa: CATSRETDRRAEWTEAFF; cdr3_nt: TGTGCCACCAGCAGAGAGACCGACAGACGGGCGGAGTGGACTGAAGCTTTCTTT
v_call: TRBV20-1; clone_size: .; j_call: TRBJ2-5; d_call: TRBD1; cdr3_aa: CSASGGQGLFETQYF; cdr3_nt: TGCAGTGCTAGTGGGGGACAGGGTCTTTTTGAGACCCAGTACTTC
v_call: TRBV19; clone_size: .; j_call: TRBJ2-2; d_call: .; cdr3_aa: CASSAGVQTGELFF; cdr3_nt: TGTGCCAGTAGTGCAGGGGTCCAAACCGGGGAGCTGTTTTTT
v_call: TRBV6-5; clone_size: .; j_call: TRBJ2-3; d_call: .; cdr3_aa: CASSYGGGSGTDTQYF; cdr3_nt: TGTGCCAGCAGTTACGGGGGCGGCTCGGGCACAGATACGCAGTATTTT
v_call: TRBV27; clone_size: many; j_call: TRBJ2-2; d_call: TRBD1; cdr3_aa: CASSLAPPGQYTGELFF; cdr3_nt: TGTGCCAGCAGTTTGGCCCCCCCGGGACAGTACACCGGGGAGCTGTTTTTT
v_call: TRBV5-4; clone_size: few; j_call: TRBJ2-5; d_call: .; cdr3_aa: CASSGPLAETQYF; cdr3_nt: TGTGCCAGCAGCGGGCCTCTAGCCGAGACCCAGTACTTC